This is a list of T cell receptor beta chains from one sample in a study of blood T cell repertoires in COVID-19. Sequenced by immunoSEQ multiplex PCR; TCRdb stores in-frame clones only, minus some. The table records some 250,000 clones, roughly 80% of them present only once. The sample taken for sequencing was peripheral blood. The receptors derive from a woman between 18 and 29 years old with acute or convalescent COVID-19. CDR3s leave out the opening cysteine and the closing phenylalanine or tryptophan.

CDR3 protein: ASRDREYNEQF
J gene: TRBJ2-1
V gene: TRBV5-1

CDR3 protein: ASSQRGLGLYEQY
J gene: TRBJ2-7
V gene: TRBV6-5

CDR3 protein: ASSSGTDNTEAF
J gene: TRBJ1-1
V gene: TRBV7-9

CDR3 protein: ASSLVTGSENSEQY
J gene: TRBJ2-7
V gene: TRBV11-2

CDR3 protein: ASSLTGINSPLH
J gene: TRBJ1-6
V gene: TRBV7-9

CDR3 protein: ASSFDRMNTEAF
J gene: TRBJ1-1
V gene: TRBV7-2

CDR3 protein: ASSPGKTNEKLF
J gene: TRBJ1-4
V gene: TRBV10-2

CDR3 protein: ASARTGGNEQF
J gene: TRBJ2-1
V gene: TRBV9

CDR3 protein: ASDTGTGASLYGYT
J gene: TRBJ1-2
V gene: TRBV28

CDR3 protein: ASSGQGANYGYT
J gene: TRBJ1-2
V gene: TRBV19

CDR3 protein: ASSLGAGATDTQY
J gene: TRBJ2-3
V gene: TRBV5-1

CDR3 protein: ATRRGQWTEAF
J gene: TRBJ1-1
V gene: TRBV19

CDR3 protein: ASSPGQGYGYT
J gene: TRBJ1-2
V gene: TRBV7-9

CDR3 protein: ASSVDTGAGIVGYGYT
J gene: TRBJ1-2
V gene: TRBV9

CDR3 protein: ANSGLATYNEQF
J gene: TRBJ2-1
V gene: TRBV7-9

CDR3 protein: ASSARTSGSVHEQY
J gene: TRBJ2-7
V gene: TRBV9

CDR3 protein: ASSQDLRGGTEAF
J gene: TRBJ1-1
V gene: TRBV4-1

CDR3 protein: ASSIEWTGGYEQY
J gene: TRBJ2-7
V gene: TRBV19

CDR3 protein: ASSPAVGFYGYT
J gene: TRBJ1-2
V gene: TRBV4-3

CDR3 protein: ASSPHRSSEAF
J gene: TRBJ1-1
V gene: TRBV5-5

CDR3 protein: AWQVGGRGYT
J gene: TRBJ1-2
V gene: TRBV30

CDR3 protein: ASSGGQGVYEQY
J gene: TRBJ2-7
V gene: TRBV5-1

CDR3 protein: ASSPTGNYNSPLH
J gene: TRBJ1-6
V gene: TRBV5-1

CDR3 protein: SVEDAGGLAGVPITDTQY
J gene: TRBJ2-3
V gene: TRBV29-1

CDR3 protein: ASSYRGAGETKQY
J gene: TRBJ2-7
V gene: TRBV6-6

CDR3 protein: ASSIVDAGYEQY
J gene: TRBJ2-7
V gene: TRBV19

CDR3 protein: ATSRDIWGRLDTQY
J gene: TRBJ2-3
V gene: TRBV15

CDR3 protein: ASSSPARGTPLY
J gene: TRBJ2-3
V gene: TRBV7-9

CDR3 protein: ASLGADRPLGEAF
J gene: TRBJ1-1
V gene: TRBV27

CDR3 protein: ASSLGRQGSNQPQH
J gene: TRBJ1-5
V gene: TRBV7-9

CDR3 protein: ASSYSRGTEAF
J gene: TRBJ1-1
V gene: TRBV6-2/TRBV6-3

CDR3 protein: ASSETLSSGIYEQY
J gene: TRBJ2-7
V gene: TRBV2

CDR3 protein: AISLFTSSGGTYEQY
J gene: TRBJ2-7
V gene: TRBV10-3

CDR3 protein: ASSLGELYGYT
J gene: TRBJ1-2
V gene: TRBV7-9

CDR3 protein: ASRQGGSPLH
J gene: TRBJ1-6
V gene: TRBV6-5